The 18 T cell receptor beta chains below all came from one sample that was sequenced in a study of tumor and adjacent non-tumor tissue in lung cancer. The template was RNA from unsorted bulk tissue. Three rounds of nested PCR, following a modified ARM-PCR protocol, produced the TCRbeta library. TCRdb independently ran MiXCR on the multiplex PCR reads; one entry per CDR3 protein. The sample includes about 85,000 distinct CDR3 sequences, about three fifths of them seen just once. Sequencing was done on a sample of lung tumor tissue. Receptor source: a man in his sixties or seventies with non-small cell lung cancer.

About this clonotype: The junction departs from the called germline gene at one end, perhaps through a read error. The chain is built from TRBV5-1 and TRBJ2-7; D unresolved. Germline assignment: CDR1 SGHRS and CDR2 YFSETQ. This CDR3 has 13 amino acids. CDR3 sequence reads: CTSSLEISYEQYF. The CDR3 nucleotides read TGCACCAGCAGCTTGGAGATCTCTTACGAGCAGTACTTC.

This chain links TRBV29-1 with TRBJ1-2; 9 bases are a match to TRBD1. The germline gives CDR1 SQVTM, CDR2 ANQGSEA. The CDR3 extends over 15 amino acids. CDR3 loop: CSAPKQGAPCYGYTF. The CDR3 region has the DNA TGCAGTGCACCGAAACAGGGGGCGCCGTGTTATGGCTACACCTTC. Based on the CDR3 plus reference TRBV29-1 and TRBJ1-2, the full variable domain is SAVISQKPSRDICQRGTSLTIQCQVDSQVTMMFWYRQQPGQSLTLIATANQGSEATYESGFVIDKFPISRPNLTFSTLTVSNMSPEDSSIYLCSAPKQGAPCYGYTFGSGTRLTVV.

As to this clonotype: A much more abundant neighbour one base away suggests this may be a read error. The chain carries TRBV29-1 and TRBJ1-1, with D uncertain. The germline V gene encodes CDR1 SQVTM and CDR2 ANQGSEA. CDR3 size: 11 residues. CDR3 in DNA: TGCAGTGCCCAGAGTGCGTCTGAAGCTTTCTTT. Translated: CSAQSASEAFF.

About this clonotype: At one end the junction does not follow the germline gene, possibly because of a read error. The chain has TRBV11-2 and TRBJ2-3; D might be TRBD1 (6 bases). This CDR3 spans 17 amino acids. The V gene's germline CDR1 is SGHAT and CDR2 FQNNGV. The chain's CDR3 is CGSSNTVGGWDTDTQYF. DNA for the CDR3: TGTGGCAGCAGCAACACCGTTGGGGGCTGGGATACAGATACGCAGTATTTT.

Concerning this clonotype itself: A much larger clone lies one base from this, so it may be a read error. The CDR3 does not end in the conserved phenylalanine or tryptophan, so this is likely a read error. V gene TRBV28 combines with J gene TRBJ2-7; 12 nucleotides line up with TRBD1. The CDR3 consists of 15 residues. The germline V gene has CDR1 MDHEN and CDR2 SYDVKM. Trimming at V came to 6 bases and at J to 7 bases, leaving 10 bases not matched to a gene. CDR3 sequence reads: CASRLPGQGAGEQYL. CDR3 nucleotides: TGTGCCAGCAGACTCCCGGGACAGGGGGCCGGGGAGCAGTACTTA.

This clonotype was found many times. The chain is built from TRBV13 and TRBJ2-7, with 13 bases fitting TRBD2. The germline V gene has CDR1 PRHDT and CDR2 FYEKMQ (reference sequence). V dropped 4 bases and J dropped 0; count of bases not matched to a gene: 9. The CDR3 is 18 amino acids. CDR3 bases: TGTGCCAGCAGCTCCCTGACTAGCGGGAGGACAAGCTCCTACGAGCAGTACTTC. Translation: CASSSLTSGRTSSYEQYF.

J is TRBJ2-5 and V is TRBV6-1; D is uncertain. Germline-derived CDR1 and CDR2 are MNHNS and SASEGT. This CDR3 is 15 amino acids long. Trimming removed 7 bases at V and 2 bases at J, with 17 bases between. The CDR3 DNA sequence: TGTGCCAGCAATCCAATCCGAGGTGTTCAAGAGACCCAGTACTTC. It yields the protein CASNPIRGVQETQYF.

The table lists this clonotype with many counts. The V gene is TRBV5-1, the J gene TRBJ2-4; 16 nucleotides align to TRBD2. This CDR3 has 18 amino acids. Germline V gives CDR1 SGHRS, CDR2 YFSETQ. Unmatched junction bases numbered 4, after V lost 4 bases and J lost 0 bases. CDR3 sequence (DNA): TGCGCCAGCAGCAAAGGGACTAGCGGGGGGGTAGCCAAAAACATTCAGTACTTC. This codes for CASSKGTSGGVAKNIQYF.

Concerning this clonotype itself: Sequence at one end of the junction differs from germline and may be a read error. This sequence joins TRBV11-1 and TRBJ2-7; tentative D call: TRBD1 (5 bases). Germline CDR1 reads SGHAT; CDR2 reads FQDESV (reference sequence). This CDR3 is built from 13 residues. Written as DNA, the CDR3 is TGTGCCAGCAGCTCCCGACAGAACTACGATCAGTACTTC. Encoded protein: CASSSRQNYDQYF.

With respect to this clonotype: A much bigger clone sits one base away, suggesting this may be a read error. The rearrangement joins TRBV14 to TRBJ2-1; D is undetermined. Germline CDR1 and CDR2: SGHDN and FVKESK. The length of the CDR3 is 11 residues. Trimming took 2 bases from V and 12 from J, leaving 8 bases between them. CDR3 nucleotides: TGTGCCAGCAGCCAAACCTGGGGGCAGTTCTTC. Translating gives CASSQTWGQFF.

In its sample, this clonotype ranks as large (0.1 to 1%). The gene calls are TRBV29-1 and TRBJ2-1, with a weak D call TRBD1 (5 bases). Between the trimmed V and J ends, which lost 5 bases and 0 bases, there was a span of 11 bases. Germline V lookup: CDR1 SQVTM, CDR2 ANQGSEA. This CDR3 region has 14 residues. CDR3 loop: CSVLTDSSYNEQFF. CDR3 DNA sequence: TGCAGCGTTCTTACCGACAGCTCCTACAATGAGCAGTTCTTC.

V and J are TRBV5-1 and TRBJ2-2; D gene uncertain. Trimming removed 2 bases from V and 3 bases from J, with 17 bases in between. This CDR3 contains 17 residues. Germline V lookup: CDR1 SGHRS, CDR2 YFSETQ. CDR3 in amino acids: CASSFIPSGSDTGELFF. The CDR3, as DNA: TGCGCCAGCAGCTTCATCCCTTCAGGCTCGGACACCGGGGAGCTGTTTTTT.

Regarding this clonotype: One end of the junction is discordant with germline, which a read error may explain. This rearrangement joins TRBV11-2 to TRBJ1-2; no clear D. Germline V gene lookup returns CDR1 SGHAT and CDR2 FQNNGV. The CDR3 runs to 13 residues. The CDR3 loop is CVSSADTNYGYTF. DNA of the CDR3: TGTGTCAGCAGCGCAGACACCAACTATGGCTACACCTTC.

As concerns this clonotype: With a much larger clone just one base away, this may be a read error. The V and J genes are TRBV6-5 and TRBJ2-1; the match to TRBD2 covers 8 bases. Germline loops: CDR1 MNHEY, CDR2 SVGAGI. There are 15 residues in the CDR3. Trimming removed 10 bases from V and 1 base from J; junction bases left unmatched: 9. The CDR3 region has the DNA TGTGCCAACACTACAACGGGGGGGTCCTACAATGAGCAGTTCTTC. Protein product: CANTTTGGSYNEQFF.

V and J are TRBV28 and TRBJ2-7; D is ambiguous. This CDR3 is built from 15 residues. CDR1 is MDHEN, CDR2 SYDVKM, per germline. The V and J ends lost 4 bases and 8 bases respectively, with 21 bases between them. The CDR3 is CASSSGSPLRNKQYF. In DNA, the CDR3 is TGTGCCAGCAGTTCGGGCAGCCCCCTTCGGAACAAGCAGTACTTC.

As concerns this clonotype: One junction end disagrees with the germline gene, perhaps due to a read error. The chain has TRBV6-1 and TRBJ1-5; D is undetermined. The germline CDR1 and CDR2 sequences are MNHNS and SASEGT. This CDR3 is built from 14 residues. This CDR3 reads CASTAEPFNQPRQF. The CDR3 region has the DNA TGTGCCAGCACCGCTGAACCCTTCAATCAGCCACGGCAGTTT.

The table lists this clonotype with many counts. The chain carries TRBV7-9 and TRBJ1-1; D not resolved. The V and J ends lost 3 bases and 4 bases respectively, with 12 bases between them. This CDR3 has 14 residues. Germline V gives CDR1 SEHNR, CDR2 FQNEAQ (reference sequence). This CDR3 reads CASSFSLEATEAFF. The CDR3 coding sequence is TGTGCCAGCAGCTTTAGCCTGGAGGCCACTGAAGCTTTCTTT.

The CDR3, as DNA: TGCAGTGCTAGAGGGGGGGGGAACACTGAAGCTTTCTTT. It specifies CSARGGGNTEAFF. The rearrangement joins TRBV20-1 to TRBJ1-1, with TRBD1 as a possible D gene (5 bases). The CDR3 runs 13 residues. The V gene's germline CDR1 is DFQATT and CDR2 SNEGSKA (reference sequence). The V end lost 1 base, the J end lost 1 base, and 7 bases lay between the germline ends.